This TCR beta chain was observed in a study of PD-1 blockade in classical Hodgkin lymphoma. Broader study findings: Possible causes of repertoire differences, disease activity or prior therapy, remain undefined.

Here immunoSEQ multiplex PCR was the method, and the copy in TCRdb shows in-frame clones only, minus some. Of 45,000 or so clones in the sample, roughly 93% were seen once. The V end was cut by 0 bases, the J end by 2 bases, with 13 bases between. CDR3 length equals 16 residues. Germline V gives CDR1 SGDLS, CDR2 YYNGEE. Regarding this clone: Its specificity is unknown.

The time point is: newly diagnosed, previously untreated cHL patient sample. Untreated, newly diagnosed classical Hodgkin lymphoma PBMCs were used for comparison. The V gene is TRBV9, the J gene TRBJ2-3, with D perhaps assigned TRBD1 or TRBD2 (6 bases each). The sequence was collected from a human donor with classical Hodgkin lymphoma. The sample taken for sequencing was peripheral blood mononuclear cells (PBMCs). The CDR3, as DNA: TGTGCCAGCAGCGTAGGGGGGGCACCCCCCACAGATACGCAGTATTTT. Translated: CASSVGGAPPTDTQYF.